The 17 T cell receptor beta chains below were found in one sample sequenced in a study of CD8 T cells in ankylosing spondylitis. Findings of the study overall: Under 10 highly homologous variants formed a TCR beta motif that appeared characteristic of ankylosing spondylitis blood.

MiXCR was run by TCRdb on the 5' RACE reads, yielding one entry per CDR3 protein. The table shows roughly 440,000 distinct CDR3 sequences, with 17% occurring only once. The antigens for these receptors are not known. The specimen sequenced was blood, either unsorted or a sorted T cell fraction (not recorded which). These receptors originate from a male donor with ankylosing spondylitis.

The rearrangement joins TRBV6-2 or TRBV6-3 to TRBJ1-1; no reliable D call. This CDR3 has 14 amino acids. From germline, CDR1 is MNHEY and CDR2 SVGEGT. Trimming stripped 2 bases from V and 3 bases from J, with 10 bases between. In DNA form, the CDR3 reads TGTGCCAGCAGTTACGGTTGGGGATACACTGAAGCTTTCTTT. This encodes CASSYGWGYTEAFF.

This clonotype showed up just a few times. The chain uses TRBV5-5 and TRBJ2-3; weak D call: TRBD1 (6 bases). Germline lookup yields CDR1 SGHKS and CDR2 YYEKEE (reference sequence). The CDR3 spans 15 residues. Trimming took off 3 bases at V and 4 bases at J, with 15 bases between the two ends. The chain's CDR3 is CASSSQQGLPDTQYF. The CDR3, as DNA: TGTGCCAGCAGCTCACAACAGGGTCTCCCAGATACGCAGTATTTT.

The chain links TRBV6-1 to TRBJ1-1; 7 bases fit TRBD1. This CDR3 has 16 residues. Looked up from germline, CDR1 is MNHNS and CDR2 is SASEGT. The ends lost 5 bases at V and 2 bases at J; junction bases unmatched: 11. The CDR3 nucleotides read TGTGCCAGCAGTCCGCGACAGGGATGGGCCAACACTGAAGCTTTCTTT. Translation: CASSPRQGWANTEAFF.

The chain joins TRBV5-1 to TRBJ1-2, with a possible D match to TRBD1 (5 bases). The CDR3 has 14 residues. The V end lost 3 bases, the J end lost 7 bases, and 16 bases lay between the germline ends. CDR1 is SGHRS, CDR2 YFSETQ, per germline. The CDR3 spells CASSSTRAQGGYTF. CDR3 bases: TGCGCCAGCAGCTCGACCCGGGCCCAGGGTGGCTACACCTTC.

This clonotype has just a few counts. The chain links TRBV7-9 to TRBJ2-1, with TRBD2 as a possible D gene (5 bases). Germline V gene sequence: CDR1 SEHNR, CDR2 FQNEAQ (reference sequence). Trimming shortened V by 2 bases and J by 6 bases, and 14 bases separated the two germline ends. The CDR3 totals 15 residues. CDR3 nucleotides: TGTGCCAGCAGCTTATTGTCCCTAGCCGGCAATGAGCAGTTCTTC. Translation: CASSLLSLAGNEQFF.

The chain combines TRBV11-2 with TRBJ2-1, with 9 bases fitting TRBD2. The CDR3 spans 19 residues. Germline V gene lookup returns CDR1 SGHAT and CDR2 FQNNGV. V dropped 6 bases and J dropped 0; count of bases not matched to a gene: 15. The CDR3 region is CASSRSLAGKNSSYNEQFF. For the CDR3, the DNA is TGTGCCAGCAGTCGTTCTCTAGCGGGGAAAAATAGCTCCTACAATGAGCAGTTCTTC.

This chain connects TRBV27 to TRBJ1-1; possibly TRBD1 for D (6 bases). The CDR3 contains 13 residues. CDR1 and CDR2 from the germline V gene are MNHEY and SMNVEV (reference sequence). V gave up 5 bases and J gave up 4 bases, with 11 bases separating them. As DNA, the CDR3 is TGTGCCAGCAGTGTGGGGGCTCGCACTGAAGCTTTCTTT. Amino acid sequence: CASSVGARTEAFF.

In its sample, this clonotype was seen a few times. The chain recombines TRBV11-2 with TRBJ1-1; tentatively, D is TRBD1 (6 bases). The germline V and J ends were trimmed by 5 bases and 1 base, with 11 bases remaining between them. The CDR3 consists of 14 residues. Germline V gene lookup returns CDR1 SGHAT and CDR2 FQNNGV. CDR3 nucleotide sequence: TGTGCCAGCAGCGCTCACAGGGAGAACACTGAAGCTTTCTTT. It is translated as CASSAHRENTEAFF. Using reference TRBV11-2 and TRBJ1-1 for the parts outside the CDR3, the full variable domain is EAGVAQSPRYKIIEKRQSVAFWCNPISGHATLYWYQQILGQGPKLLIQFQNNGVVDDSQLPKDRFSAERLKGVDSTLKIQPAKLEDSAVYLCASSAHRENTEAFFGQGTRLTVV.

There are a few counts of this clonotype. The V gene is TRBV19, the J gene TRBJ1-5; 8 bases match TRBD1. CDR3 length: 16 amino acids. The V segment lost 4 bases and the J segment 8 bases; nucleotides outside the gene matches: 13. Germline CDR1 LNHDA, CDR2 SQIVND (reference sequence). The CDR3 is CASSTSNRGTAEPQHF. CDR3 coding DNA: TGTGCCAGTAGTACCTCAAACAGGGGGACGGCAGAGCCCCAGCATTTT.

The J gene is TRBJ1-2, the V gene TRBV6-1; unclear D gene. Germline CDR1 MNHNS, CDR2 SASEGT. This CDR3 contains 15 residues. V gave up 7 bases and J gave up 5 bases, with 20 bases separating them. CDR3 region: CASTLPGPREYGYTF. The CDR3 DNA follows: TGTGCCAGCACCCTACCGGGCCCTCGGGAGTATGGCTACACCTTC.

CDR3 loop: CASSPSPSYGYTF. As DNA, the CDR3 is TGTGCCAGCAGCCCGTCCCCGTCCTATGGCTACACCTTC. The gene calls are TRBV11-2 and TRBJ1-2, with no clear D. Germline V gene data show CDR1 as SGHAT and CDR2 as FQNNGV. V was cut by 5 bases and J by 4 bases, with 11 bases left in between. CDR3 length: 13 amino acids.

The chain recombines TRBV20-1 with TRBJ2-3, with D possibly being TRBD2 (6 bases). The CDR3 runs to 14 residues. Germline V gene sequence: CDR1 DFQATT, CDR2 SNEGSKA (reference sequence). V lost 5 bases and J lost 6, with 18 bases in between. In DNA form, the CDR3 reads TGCAGTGCTGGTACTAGCAGCAAAGGGGATACGCAGTATTTT. Translation gives CSAGTSSKGDTQYF.

This clonotype was counted at least ten times. This chain's CDR3 is CATSSGTGVAGYTF. CDR3 bases: TGTGCCACCAGCAGCGGAACAGGGGTCGCTGGCTACACCTTC. V usage is TRBV15 and J usage is TRBJ1-2; the match to TRBD1 covers 7 bases. CDR1 and CDR2 (germline): LNHNV, YYDKDF (reference sequence). J lost 7 bases, V lost 3 bases, and 8 bases had no gene match. This CDR3 contains 14 residues.

This clonotype has just a few counts. The chain carries TRBV18 and TRBJ1-1; D is unclear. The CDR3 loop spans 13 amino acids. The V end was cut by 3 bases, the J end by 6 bases, with 11 bases between. Germline CDR1 is KGHSH and CDR2 is LQKENI. The CDR3 sequence is CASSPGIESEAFF. The CDR3, as DNA: TGTGCCAGCTCACCGGGCATTGAGTCTGAAGCTTTCTTT.

The V call is TRBV27, the J call TRBJ2-7, with 7 bases that match TRBD1. The CDR3 contains 14 residues. CDR1 and CDR2 from the germline V gene are MNHEY and SMNVEV (reference sequence). After removal of 3 bases from V and 1 base from J, the junction contained 3 bases not matched to a gene. CDR3 coding DNA: TGTGCCAGCAGTTTGAAGACAGGGTCCTACGAGCAGTACTTC. It specifies CASSLKTGSYEQYF.

This clonotype was observed a few times. The chain couples TRBV12-3 or TRBV12-4 to TRBJ2-7, with 9 bases aligning to TRBD2. The CDR3 loop spans 15 amino acids. V gave up 2 bases and J gave up 3 bases; unmatched junction bases: 5. The chain's CDR3 is CASSLWREGGYEQYF. CDR3 DNA: TGTGCCAGCAGTTTATGGCGGGAGGGCGGCTACGAGCAGTACTTC.

The chain combines TRBV12-3 or TRBV12-4 with TRBJ2-1; tentatively, D is TRBD1 (6 bases). V gave up 7 bases and J gave up 4 bases, with 17 bases separating them. The CDR3 covers 15 residues. This chain's CDR3 is CASNPSRDKYNEQFF. DNA of the CDR3: TGTGCCAGCAACCCTTCCCGGGACAAATACAATGAGCAGTTCTTC.